These 22 T cell receptor beta chains were all obtained from the same sample, sequenced in a study of cytomegalovirus exposure and HLA in healthy donors. Primers included in the PCR were 60 Vbeta and 13 Jbeta primers. The method was immunoSEQ multiplex PCR; TCRdb's version includes in-frame clones alone and lacks a portion of them. Among 150,000 to 200,000 clones listed, roughly 85% were seen once. Sequenced input: PBMCs. The receptors come from a man aged 40-50 years in good health and CMV-seronegative.

The count of this clone is one. The chain is built from TRBV29-1 and TRBJ2-4; D remains unclear. V shed 4 bases and J shed 0 bases, with 16 bases lying between them. CDR1 SQVTM and CDR2 ANQGSEA come from the germline V gene. The CDR3 spans 16 residues. CDR3 sequence reads: CSVVRLSDLAKNIQYF. CDR3 bases: TGCAGCGTTGTGAGATTAAGCGACTTAGCCAAAAACATTCAGTACTTC.

The chain couples TRBV11-2 to TRBJ2-1; D perhaps matches TRBD2 (5 bases). The CDR3 consists of 16 residues. Germline V gene data show CDR1 as SGHAT and CDR2 as FQNNGV. V gave up 6 bases and J gave up 6 bases, with 21 bases separating them. The CDR3 DNA reads as TGTGCCAGCAGTCCAGCCGGGCGGGCTTGGGGCAATGAGCAGTTCTTC. This gives the protein CASSPAGRAWGNEQFF.

This clone is a singleton in its sample. The rearrangement links TRBV4-1 to TRBJ2-7; D may be TRBD2 (5 bases). This CDR3 has 15 amino acids. V was shortened by 4 bases and J by 3 bases, with 16 bases between the two germline ends. Germline CDR1 reads MGHRA; CDR2 reads YSYEKL. The CDR3 sequence: CASSPQLVGNYEQYF. The CDR3 DNA is TGCGCCAGCAGCCCTCAACTAGTTGGGAACTACGAGCAGTACTTC.

With respect to this clone: Additional DNA sequences in this sample encode the identical CDR3. The gene calls are TRBV19 and TRBJ1-1; unclear D gene. V shed 2 bases and J shed 2 bases, with 15 bases lying between them. This CDR3 has 16 amino acids. The germline CDR1 and CDR2 sequences are LNHDA and SQIVND (reference sequence). The CDR3 spells CASSILPSSNNTEAFF. CDR3 nucleotides: TGTGCCAGTAGTATATTGCCCTCCTCTAATAACACTGAAGCTTTCTTT.

V usage is TRBV28 and J usage is TRBJ1-5; D is undetermined. Between the trimmed V and J ends, which lost 8 bases and 6 bases, there was a span of 17 bases. Germline V gene lookup returns CDR1 MDHEN and CDR2 SYDVKM. This CDR3 is 14 amino acids long. The CDR3 region is CASLYDTEGQPQHF. In DNA, the CDR3 is TGTGCCAGCCTCTATGACACGGAGGGTCAGCCCCAGCATTTT.

The CDR3 sequence is CASSYPAGGEQYF. In DNA form, the CDR3 reads TGTGCCAGCAGTTACCCCGCCGGAGGGGAGCAGTACTTC. The chain combines TRBV6-6 with TRBJ2-7, with D possibly matching TRBD2 (6 bases). CDR1 is MNHNY, CDR2 SVGAGI, per germline (reference sequence). The CDR3 runs 13 residues. Trimming pared 2 bases from V and 7 bases from J, leaving 12 bases between.

The chain uses TRBV5-1 and TRBJ1-2, with unresolved D. The CDR3 runs 14 residues. Germline V gene data show CDR1 as SGHRS and CDR2 as YFSETQ. V shed 4 bases and J shed 5 bases, with 15 bases lying between them. The CDR3 nucleotides read TGCGCCAGCAGCCAGCACGCAACGGGATATGGCTACACCTTC. Protein product: CASSQHATGYGYTF.

This chain links TRBV5-4 with TRBJ2-3; D is ambiguous. The V gene's germline CDR1 is SGHNT and CDR2 YYREEE (reference sequence). CDR3 length: 16 residues. V lost 0 bases, J lost 0 bases, and 11 bases lay in between. CDR3 nucleotide sequence: TGTGCCAGCAGCTTGGGTTTGGGCAGGAGCACAGATACGCAGTATTTT. Protein: CASSLGLGRSTDTQYF.

The chain carries TRBV27 and TRBJ2-7; D is unclear. Germline-derived CDR1 and CDR2 are MNHEY and SMNVEV (reference sequence). V lost 1 base and J 3 bases, leaving 10 bases between the germline ends. This CDR3 comprises 14 residues. CDR3 in DNA: TGTGCCAGCAGTTTATTTTCAGGTGACTACGAGCAGTACTTC. This sequence encodes CASSLFSGDYEQYF.

The V and J genes are TRBV10-3 and TRBJ1-5, with D maybe TRBD1 (5 bases). The germline CDR1 and CDR2 sequences are ENHRY and SYGVKD. The CDR3 runs 16 residues. Trimming pared 0 bases from V and 7 bases from J, leaving 16 bases between. The CDR3 sequence is CAISESRGVNWQPQHF. For the CDR3, the DNA is TGTGCCATCAGTGAGTCACGGGGGGTGAATTGGCAGCCCCAGCATTTT.

This chain links TRBV14 with TRBJ2-5, with 10 bases fitting TRBD2. The end of the DNA fits TRBJ2-7 better, so the J call may be wrong. Germline V gene data show CDR1 as SGHDN and CDR2 as FVKESK. This CDR3 contains 17 residues. The CDR3 is CASSQEHALAGLNEQYF. For the CDR3, the DNA is TGTGCCAGCAGCCAAGAGCACGCACTAGCGGGATTGAACGAGCAGTACTTC.

This chain joins TRBV29-1 and TRBJ2-2, with 9 bases lining up with TRBD2. Germline assignment: CDR1 SQVTM and CDR2 ANQGSEA. With 7 bases clipped from V and 2 bases from J, the junction kept 5 bases outside the gene matches. CDR3 length equals 14 residues. In DNA form, the CDR3 reads TGCAGCGCCCGACTAGCGGTTAACACCGGGGAGCTGTTTTTT. Its translation is CSARLAVNTGELFF.

CDR3 amino acids: CASSQDLLGTEAFF. The CDR3 coding sequence is TGTGCCAGCAGCCAAGATCTACTAGGAACTGAAGCTTTCTTT. The chain carries TRBV4-2 and TRBJ1-1, with D unclear. The CDR3 covers 14 residues. Germline V gene sequence: CDR1 LGHNA, CDR2 YNFKEQ. V was pared by 0 bases and J by 5 bases, with 10 bases between.

With regard to this clone: The junction differs from germline at one of its ends, possibly a read error. V is TRBV7-9 and J is TRBJ1-5, with 7 bases lining up with TRBD1. CDR3 size: 15 residues. Germline V CDR1 and CDR2: SEHNR, FQNEAQ (reference sequence). The CDR3 DNA follows: TGTTCCAGCAGTACTACTACTCAGGGGGGACAGCCCCAGCATTTT. This encodes CSSSTTTQGGQPQHF.

In this sample, this clone turned up a few times. The chain is built from TRBV6-5 and TRBJ2-2; 8 bases agree with TRBD2. With V trimmed by 6 bases and J by 6 bases, 9 bases remained unmatched. There are 15 residues in the CDR3. Germline V gives CDR1 MNHEY, CDR2 SVGAGI. This CDR3 reads CASRGGAGDAGELFF. The CDR3 coding sequence is TGTGCCAGCAGGGGGGGAGCGGGAGACGCCGGGGAGCTGTTTTTT.

A few counts support this clone. This chain links TRBV6-1 with TRBJ2-5, with 7 bases identical to TRBD2. Per germline, CDR1 MNHNS and CDR2 SASEGT. There are 14 residues in the CDR3. V was clipped by 4 bases and J by 5 bases; unmatched bases: 7. CDR3 protein: CASSGAGRVETQYF. Written as DNA, the CDR3 is TGTGCCAGCAGTGGTGCAGGGAGGGTGGAGACCCAGTACTTC.

The chain carries TRBV5-1 and TRBJ2-5, with D unresolved. Judging by the DNA end, TRBJ2-7 fits better; the J call may be wrong. Germline-derived CDR1 and CDR2 are SGHRS and YFSETQ. The CDR3 is 14 residues long. As DNA, the CDR3 is TGCGCCAGCAGCTTGGAATCCGTCCGTCGCGAGCAGTACTTC. Translating gives CASSLESVRREQYF.

A note on this clone: Mismatch with germline at one junction end may stem from a read error. V gene TRBV7-9 combines with J gene TRBJ2-2; weak D call: TRBD2 (5 bases). Germline lookup yields CDR1 SEHNR and CDR2 FQNEAQ (reference sequence). This CDR3 comprises 14 residues. CDR3 loop: CSSSPSLAAGELFF. CDR3 nucleotide sequence: TGTTCCAGCAGCCCCTCCCTAGCTGCCGGGGAGCTGTTTTTT.

V and J are TRBV7-8 and TRBJ2-7; TRBD2 aligns across 7 bases. Germline V gene data show CDR1 as SGHVS and CDR2 as FQNEAQ. Trimming took 4 bases from V and 0 from J; bases not matched to a gene: 3. This CDR3 has 14 amino acids. CDR3 loop: CASSSRLASYEQYF. The CDR3 DNA sequence: TGTGCCAGCAGCTCGAGACTAGCCTCCTACGAGCAGTACTTC.

This clone has only a few counts. The chain recombines TRBV27 with TRBJ1-6; TRBD1 agrees at 10 bases. The CDR3 loop spans 15 amino acids. The germline gives CDR1 MNHEY, CDR2 SMNVEV (reference sequence). V trimming: 5 bases; J trimming: 7 bases; junction bases outside the gene matches: 5. CDR3 residues: CASSPRQGANSPLHF. CDR3 bases: TGTGCCAGCAGTCCCCGACAGGGGGCGAATTCACCCCTCCACTTT.

The gene calls are TRBV6-1 and TRBJ1-1; 7 bases agree with TRBD1. Germline V gene data show CDR1 as MNHNS and CDR2 as SASEGT. Trimming cost V 4 bases and J 0 bases; bases outside gene matches: 5. This CDR3 is 15 amino acids long. CDR3 bases: TGTGCCAGCAGTGTTGCCGGGACAGTGAACACTGAAGCTTTCTTT. Its translation: CASSVAGTVNTEAFF.

The chain has TRBV7-8 and TRBJ2-5, with 8 bases aligning to TRBD2. The CDR3 runs to 15 residues. V dropped 0 bases and J dropped 5; count of bases not matched to a gene: 5. The germline V gene has CDR1 SGHVS and CDR2 FQNEAQ. As DNA, the CDR3 is TGTGCCAGCAGCTTAGCGGGTGTAGCGGGGGAGACCCAGTACTTC. It encodes CASSLAGVAGETQYF.